One sample yielded the 32 T cell receptor beta chains listed below, sequenced in a study of technical replicates of blood from a few donors. Only in-frame clones appear in the TCRdb table, and some are missing; sequencing was by immunoSEQ multiplex PCR. The table has about 6,900 clones, 90% to 96% seen once. Sequencing was performed on PBMCs. The source is a human donor in good health.

This clone appeared once. The chain uses TRBV7-8 and TRBJ2-3; D not resolved. The CDR3 spans 12 residues. V shed 5 bases and J shed 5 bases, with 8 bases lying between them. Germline V gives CDR1 SGHVS, CDR2 FQNEAQ. The CDR3 sequence is CASSRGRDTQYF. The CDR3 DNA sequence: TGTGCCAGCAGCCGCGGTAGAGATACGCAGTATTTT.

The chain employs TRBV7-8 and TRBJ2-3; perhaps TRBD2 as D (6 bases). The CDR3 has 12 amino acids. V lost 4 bases to trimming and J lost 5 bases, with 7 bases between them. Germline loops: CDR1 SGHVS, CDR2 FQNEAQ. The CDR3 loop reads CASSSGVDTQYF. CDR3 coding DNA: TGTGCCAGCAGCTCGGGAGTAGATACGCAGTATTTT.

The chain links TRBV10-3 to TRBJ1-1; 7 bases align to TRBD1. This CDR3 is built from 13 residues. V lost 8 bases and J lost 0; bases outside the gene matches: 3. Germline V lookup: CDR1 ENHRY, CDR2 SYGVKD. This CDR3 is CAISGGMNTEAFF. Here the CDR3 DNA reads TGTGCCATCTCAGGGGGGATGAACACTGAAGCTTTCTTT.

The rearrangement joins TRBV5-6 to TRBJ2-1, with 11 bases fitting TRBD2. The length of the CDR3 is 15 residues. The V gene end was trimmed by 7 bases and the J gene end by 10 bases; junction bases not matched to a gene: 13. In germline, CDR1 is SGHDT, CDR2 YYEEEE. CDR3 bases: TGTGCCAGCGGCCCCCCGGGACTAGCGGAACCGGAGCAGTTCTTC. Translating gives CASGPPGLAEPEQFF.

The gene calls are TRBV11-2 and TRBJ1-5; the D is unclear. V was shortened by 1 base and J by 6 bases, with 13 bases between the two germline ends. Germline V lookup: CDR1 SGHAT, CDR2 FQNNGV. The CDR3 has 15 amino acids. The CDR3 sequence is CASSLGGENGQPQHF. CDR3 DNA sequence: TGTGCCAGCAGCTTAGGTGGGGAGAATGGTCAGCCCCAGCATTTT.

This chain links TRBV7-3 with TRBJ1-1; tentative D call: TRBD1 (5 bases). This CDR3 has 13 residues. Germline V gene lookup returns CDR1 SGHTA and CDR2 FQGTGA. The ends were cut back, 3 bases at V and 3 bases at J, with 8 bases in the middle. CDR3 loop: CASSFDSHTEAFF. Here the CDR3 DNA reads TGTGCCAGCAGCTTCGACAGCCACACTGAAGCTTTCTTT.

The genes are TRBV27 and TRBJ2-3; 7 bases fit TRBD2. With 2 bases clipped from V and 4 bases from J, the junction kept 12 bases outside the gene matches. This CDR3 spans 17 amino acids. Germline CDR1 MNHEY, CDR2 SMNVEV (reference sequence). The CDR3 region is CASSLLTGGRGADTQYF. The CDR3 DNA reads TGTGCCAGCAGTTTACTAACAGGTGGGAGGGGCGCAGATACGCAGTATTTT.

The chain employs TRBV5-6 and TRBJ2-5; D perhaps matches TRBD1 (5 bases). The CDR3 is 13 amino acids. Germline V gene data show CDR1 as SGHDT and CDR2 as YYEEEE. Trimming pared 0 bases from V and 6 bases from J, leaving 9 bases between. In DNA form, the CDR3 reads TGTGCCAGCAGCTTGGGACAGAGCAAGACCCAGTACTTC. Translating it yields CASSLGQSKTQYF. The full variable domain, in which reference TRBV5-6 and TRBJ2-5 provide the parts outside the CDR3, is DAGVTQSPTHLIKTRGQQVTLRCSPKSGHDTVSWYQQALGQGPQFIFQYYEEEERQRGNFPDRFSGHQFPNYSSELNVNALLLGDSALYLCASSLGQSKTQYFGPGTRLLVL.

The chain uses TRBV5-4 and TRBJ2-5; 7 bases are shared with TRBD1. V trimming: 2 bases; J trimming: 5 bases; junction bases outside the gene matches: 12. The CDR3 is 16 residues long. The germline CDR1 and CDR2 sequences are SGHNT and YYREEE (reference sequence). The CDR3 region is CASSFKQASRGETQYF. The CDR3 DNA reads as TGTGCCAGCAGCTTTAAGCAGGCCTCCAGGGGGGAGACCCAGTACTTC.

The chain uses TRBV7-8 and TRBJ2-3; 7 bases are a match to TRBD2. Looked up from germline, CDR1 is SGHVS and CDR2 is FQNEAQ. The J segment lost 7 bases and the V segment lost 5 bases, leaving 15 bases of the junction unmatched. The CDR3 contains 16 residues. The CDR3 nucleotides read TGTGCCAGCAGCCTTACTGGGGGAGGGGAGTGGAATACGCAGTATTTT. It translates to CASSLTGGGEWNTQYF.

The rearrangement links TRBV12-5 to TRBJ2-1; 10 bases map to TRBD2. Looked up from germline, CDR1 is LGHNT and CDR2 is FRNRAP. J was trimmed by 8 bases and V by 5 bases; bases with no gene match: 24. The CDR3 totals 20 residues. As DNA, the CDR3 is TGTGCTAGTGGTCCTCTGGGCAAGGCCCCCACTAGCGGGATGGGATATGAGCAGTTCTTC. Protein: CASGPLGKAPTSGMGYEQFF.

V and J are TRBV28 and TRBJ2-1, with 13 bases matching TRBD2. The CDR3 has 15 residues. V was clipped by 4 bases and J by 7 bases; unmatched bases: 4. Germline loops: CDR1 MDHEN, CDR2 SYDVKM. The CDR3 region has the DNA TGTGCCAGCAGTTGGACTAGCGGGAGAAGTAATGAGCAGTTCTTC. It codes for CASSWTSGRSNEQFF.

This sequence joins TRBV11-2 and TRBJ2-7; 9 bases fit TRBD1. Per germline, CDR1 SGHAT and CDR2 FQNNGV. V trimming: 0 bases; J trimming: 3 bases; junction bases outside the gene matches: 3. The CDR3 is made up of 15 amino acids. As DNA, the CDR3 is TGTGCCAGCAGCTTAGATCGGGACAGGGACTACGAGCAGTACTTC. Its translation is CASSLDRDRDYEQYF.

V gene TRBV5-4 combines with J gene TRBJ1-4; D may be TRBD1 (6 bases). V shed 5 bases and J shed 8 bases, with 13 bases lying between them. The length of the CDR3 is 13 residues. Germline V gene sequence: CDR1 SGHNT, CDR2 YYREEE (reference sequence). CDR3: CASRRDTGEKLFF. The CDR3 coding sequence is TGTGCCAGCAGGAGGGACACGGGGGAAAAACTGTTTTTT.

The genes are TRBV6-1 and TRBJ1-5; the D is unclear. The CDR3 spans 11 residues. V lost 6 bases to trimming and J lost 5 bases, with 5 bases between them. Germline V gives CDR1 MNHNS, CDR2 SASEGT. The CDR3 is CASSVDQPQHF. The CDR3 coding sequence is TGTGCCAGCAGCGTCGATCAGCCCCAGCATTTT.

The V and J genes are TRBV11-3 and TRBJ2-5; 7 bases line up with TRBD2. The CDR3 sequence is 15 residues long. Germline assignment: CDR1 SGHNT and CDR2 YENEEA. V lost 5 bases and J lost 1; bases outside the gene matches: 7. The CDR3 reads CASSLGGGLQETQYF. The CDR3 region has the DNA TGTGCCAGCAGCCTAGGCGGGGGTCTCCAAGAGACCCAGTACTTC. Drawing the rest from reference TRBV11-3 and TRBJ2-5, the complete variable domain is EAGVVQSPRYKIIEKKQPVAFWCNPISGHNTLYWYLQNLGQGPELLIRYENEEAVDDSQLPKDRFSAERLKGVDSTLKIQPAELGDSAVYLCASSLGGGLQETQYFGPGTRLLVL.

The chain has TRBV1 and TRBJ2-1; the table's TRBD2 call for D was not verified on the DNA. TRBV1 is flagged as a pseudogene. The length of the CDR3 is 19 residues. Here the CDR3 reads CTSSPPPLAGARDYNEQFF. The CDR3 DNA reads TGCACCAGCAGCCCACCCCCTCTAGCTGGAGCCCGAGACTACAATGAGCAGTTCTTC.

The V call is TRBV19, the J call TRBJ2-2; D is undetermined. V dropped 1 base and J dropped 2 bases, with 8 bases sitting between them. This CDR3 region has 15 residues. The V gene's germline CDR1 is LNHDA and CDR2 SQIVND (reference sequence). In DNA form, the CDR3 reads TGTGCCAGTAGTATAGGGAGTGAAAACACCGGGGAGCTGTTTTTT. Its protein product is CASSIGSENTGELFF.

The chain is built from TRBV9 and TRBJ2-1; 7 nucleotides agree with TRBD2. This CDR3 is built from 17 residues. Germline values: CDR1 SGDLS, CDR2 YYNGEE. V trimming: 3 bases; J trimming: 5 bases; junction bases outside the gene matches: 14. The CDR3 is CASSASDWRELHNEQFF. The CDR3 DNA sequence: TGTGCCAGCAGCGCGTCCGATTGGCGGGAGTTACACAATGAGCAGTTCTTC. Using reference TRBV9 and TRBJ2-1 for the parts outside the CDR3, the full variable domain is DSGVTQTPKHLITATGQRVTLRCSPRSGDLSVYWYQQSLDQGLQFLIQYYNGEERAKGNILERFSAQQFPDLHSELNLSSLELGDSALYFCASSASDWRELHNEQFFGPGTRLTVL.

The chain uses TRBV11-2 and TRBJ2-7; D is perhaps TRBD1 (5 bases). The CDR3 covers 13 residues. Germline-derived CDR1 and CDR2 are SGHAT and FQNNGV. Trimming pared 5 bases from V and 3 bases from J, leaving 11 bases between. The CDR3 DNA follows: TGTGCCAGCAGCGAAGGCCAGGGCTACGAGCAGTACTTC. As protein: CASSEGQGYEQYF.

The chain has TRBV6-6 and TRBJ1-4, with D maybe TRBD1 (6 bases). V was trimmed by 2 bases and J by 5 bases, leaving 9 bases between them. Germline loops: CDR1 MNHNY, CDR2 SVGAGI (reference sequence). CDR3 length equals 14 residues. CDR3 sequence (DNA): TGTGCCAGCAGTTACGGGGGGGGCAATGAAAAACTGTTTTTT. As protein: CASSYGGGNEKLFF.

The chain joins TRBV25-1 to TRBJ1-1; D is unclear. This CDR3 region has 12 residues. Trimming stripped 2 bases from V and 3 bases from J, with 4 bases between. Germline V CDR1 and CDR2: MGHDK, SYGVNS. The CDR3 sequence: CASSEIDTEAFF. In DNA, the CDR3 is TGTGCCAGCAGTGAAATAGACACTGAAGCTTTCTTT.

V and J are TRBV7-9 and TRBJ2-7; 7 nucleotides agree with TRBD2. The CDR3 spans 16 residues. Germline loops: CDR1 SEHNR, CDR2 FQNEAQ (reference sequence). J gave up 2 bases and V 5 bases, and 12 bases lay outside the gene matches. The CDR3 sequence: CASSNTPGSGTYEQYF. CDR3 coding DNA: TGTGCCAGCAGCAATACCCCGGGCAGCGGGACCTACGAGCAGTACTTC.

The genes are TRBV10-2 and TRBJ1-1, with D unclear. Trimming shortened V by 7 bases and J by 4 bases, and 16 bases separated the two germline ends. Germline V CDR1 and CDR2: WSHSY, SAAADI. This CDR3 has 14 amino acids. CDR3 nucleotides: TGCGCCAGCACCGCAATAGCTGAGGGCACTGAAGCTTTCTTT. This sequence encodes CASTAIAEGTEAFF.

This rearrangement joins TRBV2 to TRBJ2-7, with 7 bases fitting TRBD1. Trimming removed 3 bases from V and 2 bases from J; junction bases left unmatched: 7. Germline CDR1 and CDR2: SNHLY and FYNNEI. The CDR3 contains 15 residues. CDR3 nucleotides: TGTGCCAGCAGTGAGGGTGGACAGGTGACCTACGAGCAGTACTTC. Its translation: CASSEGGQVTYEQYF. The full variable domain, its missing parts supplied by reference TRBV2 and TRBJ2-7, is EPEVTQTPSHQVTQMGQEVILRCVPISNHLYFYWYRQILGQKVEFLVSFYNNEISEKSEIFDDQFSVERPDGSNFTLKIRSTKLEDSAMYFCASSEGGQVTYEQYFGPGTRLTVT.

The chain uses TRBV5-1 and TRBJ2-3; TRBD2 matches at 8 bases. Germline loops: CDR1 SGHRS, CDR2 YFSETQ. The CDR3 has 17 amino acids. The V and J ends lost 3 bases and 6 bases, in that order; junction bases with no gene match: 15. This CDR3 reads CASSYQPSGSAGDTQYF. CDR3 nucleotide sequence: TGCGCCAGCAGCTACCAGCCTAGCGGGTCCGCCGGGGATACGCAGTATTTT. Using reference TRBV5-1 and TRBJ2-3 for the parts outside the CDR3, the full variable domain is KAGVTQTPRYLIKTRGQQVTLSCSPISGHRSVSWYQQTPGQGLQFLFEYFSETQRNKGNFPGRFSGRQFSNSRSEMNVSTLELGDSALYLCASSYQPSGSAGDTQYFGPGTRLTVL.

The chain has TRBV5-8 and TRBJ2-1, with TRBD2 matching 13 bases. V lost 4 bases, J lost 8 bases, and 6 bases stayed unmatched. The CDR3 is 15 residues long. Germline V CDR1 and CDR2: SGHTS, YDEGEE. The CDR3: CASSRGTSGNDEQFF. The CDR3 DNA reads as TGTGCCAGCAGCCGGGGGACTAGCGGGAATGATGAGCAGTTCTTC.

The gene calls are TRBV5-1 and TRBJ2-7; 11 bases align to TRBD2. Per the germline V gene, CDR1 is SGHRS and CDR2 is YFSETQ. The ends lost 1 base at V and 2 bases at J; junction bases unmatched: 2. The CDR3 runs to 15 residues. This CDR3 is CASSLTSGRAYEQYF. The CDR3 DNA follows: TGCGCCAGCAGCTTGACTAGCGGGAGAGCCTACGAGCAGTACTTC.

The genes are TRBV2 and TRBJ2-2; tentative D call: TRBD2 (6 bases). Trimming pared 3 bases from V and 5 bases from J, leaving 13 bases between. This CDR3 comprises 15 residues. Germline values: CDR1 SNHLY, CDR2 FYNNEI. DNA for the CDR3: TGTGCCAGCAGTGAGATGGAGGGAGGAACCGGGGAGCTGTTTTTT. Encoded protein: CASSEMEGGTGELFF. Based on the CDR3 plus reference TRBV2 and TRBJ2-2, the full variable domain is EPEVTQTPSHQVTQMGQEVILRCVPISNHLYFYWYRQILGQKVEFLVSFYNNEISEKSEIFDDQFSVERPDGSNFTLKIRSTKLEDSAMYFCASSEMEGGTGELFFGEGSRLTVL.

The rearrangement joins TRBV30 to TRBJ2-1; 7 bases are shared with TRBD1. This CDR3 has 14 residues. The germline CDR1 and CDR2 sequences are GTSNPN and SVGIG (reference sequence). J was trimmed by 5 bases and V by 5 bases; bases with no gene match: 9. CDR3 sequence: CAWVQGSFNNEQFF. In nucleotides, the CDR3 is TGTGCCTGGGTACAGGGGTCCTTTAACAATGAGCAGTTCTTC.

The V and J genes are TRBV7-9 and TRBJ1-5; D gene uncertain. The CDR3 sequence is 14 residues long. The ends were cut back, 1 base at V and 7 bases at J, with 11 bases in the middle. CDR1 and CDR2 (germline): SEHNR, FQNEAQ (reference sequence). The CDR3 here is CASSLGNSPQPQHF. CDR3 nucleotide sequence: TGTGCCAGCAGCTTAGGGAACAGTCCACAGCCCCAGCATTTT.

This chain joins TRBV2 and TRBJ1-5, with TRBD1 matching 7 bases. Germline loops: CDR1 SNHLY, CDR2 FYNNEI. The length of the CDR3 is 15 residues. J lost 6 bases, V lost 1 base, and 6 bases had no gene match. The CDR3 loop reads CASSEGGAGGQPQHF. DNA for the CDR3: TGTGCCAGCAGTGAAGGGGGGGCAGGGGGTCAGCCCCAGCATTTT. The full variable domain, rest sourced from reference TRBV2 and TRBJ1-5, is EPEVTQTPSHQVTQMGQEVILRCVPISNHLYFYWYRQILGQKVEFLVSFYNNEISEKSEIFDDQFSVERPDGSNFTLKIRSTKLEDSAMYFCASSEGGAGGQPQHFGDGTRLSIL.